This T cell receptor (beta chain) came from a study of shared clonotypes between healthy human individuals. Original handling: Filtering of immunoSEQ junctional sequences could not match full-length read filtering. Profiled with immunoSEQ multiplex PCR; TCRdb holds only in-frame clones, not every one. The DNA gave D and trimming, while V, J and clone size come from that table. The table records 950,000 to 1,300,000 clones, more than 60% of them present only once. V gave up 2 bases and J gave up 0 bases, with 13 bases separating them. Germline V lookup: CDR1 WNHNN, CDR2 SYGVQD (reference sequence). The CDR3 is made up of 17 amino acids. Donors comprised healthy HIV-negative adults lacking recent acute infections or vaccinations. As concerns this clone: Its target is unknown.

Study-wide findings and caveats: It was observed that approximately 5% of naive CD4 clonotypes were shared across a handful of donors. Sampling included only blood; tissue repertoires likely differ.

The receptor's source is a man between 18 and 35 years old in good health. The chain employs TRBV10-1 and TRBJ1-4; D not certain. Specimen: memory CD4+ T cells sorted from blood. Subset noted: CD45RA-negative fraction. The CDR3, as DNA: TGCGCCAGCAGTGAGACACCCCCCGGGCCAACTAATGAAAAACTGTTTTTT. Translating gives CASSETPPGPTNEKLFF.